This entry describes one T cell receptor beta chain. This sample stems from a study of shared T cell receptors in the human thymus. TCRdb's table, derived via immunoSEQ multiplex PCR, lists solely in-frame clones and lacks some. Of hundreds of thousands of clones in the sample, 88% were seen once. Germline loops: CDR1 LGHNA, CDR2 YNFKEQ. V was pared by 4 bases and J by 5 bases, with 19 bases of the junction left unmatched. There are 22 residues in the CDR3. This sample also appeared in a second study, on human thymus T cells. Per that study: Healthy Finnish infants having corrective surgery for congenital heart defects served as donors.

The chain combines TRBV4-2 with TRBJ2-2; 16 positions agree with TRBD2. This TCR derives from a boy in the first two years of life with a congenital heart defect. Sequencing input: thymocytes. DNA for the CDR3: TGTGCCAGCAGCCCCCGGGACAATCCGGGACTAGCGGGAGGGCCTTCAACCGGGGAGCTGTTTTTT. Its protein product is CASSPRDNPGLAGGPSTGELFF.